These 14 T cell receptor beta chains were all obtained from the same sample, sequenced in a study of blood T cell repertoires in COVID-19. Clones were read by immunoSEQ multiplex PCR, and TCRdb kept only the in-frame ones, dropping some. The sample gives tens of thousands of clones, 88% of which show up once; approximately 28% is in the top ten. The specimen was peripheral blood. All receptors derive from a middle-aged man with acute or convalescent COVID-19.

J is TRBJ1-1 and V is TRBV27, with D tentatively TRBD1 (5 bases). The ends were cut back, 5 bases at V and 2 bases at J, with 15 bases in the middle. Germline V lookup: CDR1 MNHEY, CDR2 SMNVEV (reference sequence). The CDR3 extends over 15 amino acids. CDR3 residues: CASSIGGIRNTEAFF. The CDR3 coding sequence is TGTGCCAGCAGTATTGGGGGGATCAGAAACACTGAAGCTTTCTTT.

The chain couples TRBV12-5 to TRBJ2-1; 8 bases map to TRBD1. The CDR3 spans 16 residues. In germline, CDR1 is LGHNT, CDR2 FRNRAP. V shed 7 bases, J shed 3 bases, and the junction held 11 bases outside the gene matches. The CDR3 loop reads CASVFPGTGFYNEQFF. In nucleotides, the CDR3 is TGTGCTAGTGTCTTTCCCGGGACAGGTTTCTACAATGAGCAGTTCTTC.

Notes on this clone: This same CDR3 is encoded by further DNA sequences in the sample. CDR3 nucleotides: TGTGCCAGCAGCCCCCAGGGTACCAGCAATCAGCCCCAGCATTTT. Protein product: CASSPQGTSNQPQHF. The V gene is TRBV3-1 (or the pseudogene TRBV3-2), the J gene TRBJ1-5; tentative D call: TRBD1 (5 bases). V shed 4 bases and J shed 1 base, with 11 bases lying between them. The CDR3 contains 15 residues. Germline V lookup: CDR1 LGHDT, CDR2 YNNKEL (reference sequence).

V is TRBV9 and J is TRBJ2-3; 10 bases agree with TRBD2. The germline gives CDR1 SGDLS, CDR2 YYNGEE. CDR3 size: 15 residues. Germline trimming cut 4 bases from V and 2 bases from J; bases unmatched to any gene: 4. Written as DNA, the CDR3 is TGTGCCAGCAGCCCCGGACTAGCGGACACAGATACGCAGTATTTT. Its translation is CASSPGLADTDTQYF.

This chain links TRBV24-1 with TRBJ2-1, with TRBD1 identical over 8 bases. CDR1 and CDR2 from the germline V gene are KGHDR and SFDVKD. J was trimmed by 8 bases and V by 0 bases; bases with no gene match: 8. The length of the CDR3 is 16 residues. CDR3 in amino acids: CATSDLYGRGLDEQFF. Written as DNA, the CDR3 is TGTGCCACCAGTGATTTGTACGGCAGGGGGCTTGATGAGCAGTTCTTC.

The chain joins TRBV7-3 to TRBJ2-2; 9 bases are shared with TRBD1. The CDR3 contains 15 residues. The germline gives CDR1 SGHTA, CDR2 FQGTGA. The V segment lost 6 bases and the J segment 1 base; nucleotides outside the gene matches: 3. CDR3 region: CASRPGQGNTGELFF. CDR3 coding DNA: TGTGCCAGCAGGCCGGGACAGGGGAACACCGGGGAGCTGTTTTTT. The full variable domain, with the rest looked up from reference TRBV7-3 and TRBJ2-2, is GAGVSQTPSNKVTEKGKYVELRCDPISGHTALYWYRQSLGQGPEFLIYFQGTGAADDSGLPNDRFFAVRPEGSVSTLKIQRTERGDSAVYLCASRPGQGNTGELFFGEGSRLTVL.

The chain combines TRBV5-1 with TRBJ2-3, with a possible D match to TRBD2 (6 bases). The CDR3 sequence is 15 residues long. Germline V gives CDR1 SGHRS, CDR2 YFSETQ. The V end lost 3 bases, the J end lost 4 bases, and 15 bases lay between the germline ends. The CDR3 reads CASSSGVRRADTQYF. CDR3 bases: TGCGCCAGCAGCTCGGGGGTCCGAAGGGCAGATACGCAGTATTTT.

This clone appeared a few times. J is TRBJ1-1 and V is TRBV3-1 (or the pseudogene TRBV3-2); D not resolved. The CDR3 runs 15 residues. With 1 base removed from V and 1 base from J, the gap between germline ends came to 10 bases. Germline V lookup: CDR1 LGHDT, CDR2 YNNKEL (reference sequence). The CDR3 DNA follows: TGTGCCAGCAGCCAAGGGTCGAACTGGAACACTGAAGCTTTCTTT. Residues: CASSQGSNWNTEAFF.

The chain couples TRBV6-5 to TRBJ2-7; tentative D call: TRBD2 (5 bases). The CDR3 sequence is 15 residues long. V dropped 7 bases and J dropped 3 bases, with 19 bases sitting between them. Germline loops: CDR1 MNHEY, CDR2 SVGAGI. CDR3 loop: CASKRDPGKNYEQYF. CDR3 coding DNA: TGTGCCAGCAAGAGGGATCCGGGGAAGAACTACGAGCAGTACTTC.

The rearrangement joins TRBV2 to TRBJ2-7; the match to TRBD2 covers 15 bases. Trimming took 6 bases from V and 0 from J; bases not matched to a gene: 9. The CDR3 is 18 amino acids. Germline V gene data show CDR1 as SNHLY and CDR2 as FYNNEI. The CDR3 sequence is CASSSGLAGGQSSYEQYF. The CDR3 nucleotides read TGTGCCAGCAGCTCGGGACTAGCGGGGGGCCAGAGCTCCTACGAGCAGTACTTC.

J is TRBJ2-7 and V is TRBV7-8; 9 bases map to TRBD1. The V gene's germline CDR1 is SGHVS and CDR2 FQNEAQ. J was trimmed by 4 bases and V by 1 base; bases with no gene match: 8. The CDR3 is made up of 16 amino acids. The CDR3 loop reads CASSLVVRGQGYEQYF. The CDR3 DNA sequence: TGTGCCAGCAGCTTAGTCGTCCGTGGACAGGGGTACGAGCAGTACTTC. Drawing the rest from reference TRBV7-8 and TRBJ2-7, the complete variable domain is GAGVSQSPRYKVAKRGQDVALRCDPISGHVSLFWYQQALGQGPEFLTYFQNEAQLDKSGLPSDRFFAERPEGSVSTLKIQRTQQEDSAVYLCASSLVVRGQGYEQYFGPGTRLTVT.

The chain uses TRBV18 and TRBJ1-2; D perhaps matches TRBD1 (6 bases). The germline V and J ends were trimmed by 0 bases and 8 bases, with 13 bases remaining between them. In germline, CDR1 is KGHSH, CDR2 LQKENI. The CDR3 loop spans 14 amino acids. Here the CDR3 DNA reads TGTGCCAGCTCACCACCTTCGCAGGGGTTGGGCTACACCTTC. This gives the protein CASSPPSQGLGYTF.

This clone was recorded only once. V gene TRBV24-1 combines with J gene TRBJ1-2; D remains ambiguous. The CDR3 is made up of 13 amino acids. Germline CDR1 and CDR2: KGHDR and SFDVKD. Trimming pared 0 bases from V and 8 bases from J, leaving 9 bases between. This CDR3 is CATSDLFTEGYTF. CDR3 nucleotide sequence: TGTGCCACCAGTGATTTGTTTACGGAGGGCTACACCTTC.

The gene calls are TRBV4-1 and TRBJ1-1; 8 nucleotides match TRBD1. With V trimmed by 2 bases and J by 0 bases, 14 bases remained unmatched. Germline lookup yields CDR1 MGHRA and CDR2 YSYEKL. The CDR3 is made up of 19 amino acids. The CDR3 coding sequence is TGCGCCAGCAGCCAAAACAGACAGGGGCCGAAAACCATGAACACTGAAGCTTTCTTT. Encoded protein: CASSQNRQGPKTMNTEAFF.